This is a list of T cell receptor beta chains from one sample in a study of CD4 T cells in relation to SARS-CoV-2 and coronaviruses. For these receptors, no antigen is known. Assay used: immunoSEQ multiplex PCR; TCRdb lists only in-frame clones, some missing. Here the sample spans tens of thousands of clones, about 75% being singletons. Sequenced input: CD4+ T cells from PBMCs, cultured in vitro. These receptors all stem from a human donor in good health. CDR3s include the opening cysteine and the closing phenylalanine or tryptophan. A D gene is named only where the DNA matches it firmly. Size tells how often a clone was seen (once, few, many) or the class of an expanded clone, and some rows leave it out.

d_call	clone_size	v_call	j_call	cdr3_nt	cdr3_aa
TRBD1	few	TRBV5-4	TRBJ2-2	TGTGCCAGCAGCACCGGCCCTAACAGGGGTATCGGGGAGCTGTTTTTT	CASSTGPNRGIGELFF
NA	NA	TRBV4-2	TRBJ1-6	TGTGCCAGCAGCCAAGAAGGGGGGGGCGTTTGGTCACCCCTCCACTTT	CASSQEGGGVWSPLHF
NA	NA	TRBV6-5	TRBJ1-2	TGTGCCAGCACCCCTAGTAAGGGAAGTTACACCTTC	CASTPSKGSYTF
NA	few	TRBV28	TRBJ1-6	TGTGCCAGCACCCCCGTGGGAGACAGTTATAATTCACCCCTCCACTTT	CASTPVGDSYNSPLHF
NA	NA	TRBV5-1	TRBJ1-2	TGCGCCAGCAGATTAGGACTGGACTATGGCTACACCTTC	CASRLGLDYGYTF
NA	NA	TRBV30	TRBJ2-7	TGTGCCTGGACCGACAATGGGTCCGAGCAGTACTTC	CAWTDNGSEQYF
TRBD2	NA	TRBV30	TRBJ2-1	TGTGCCTGGAGTGTACTAGCGGGAGAGCAGTTCTTC	CAWSVLAGEQFF
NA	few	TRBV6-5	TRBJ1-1	TGTGCCAGCAGCTCAGGGTTCCAGCGGATTACTGAAGCTTTCTTT	CASSSGFQRITEAFF
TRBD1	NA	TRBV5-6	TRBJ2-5	TGTGCCAGCAGCTGGGGGGACAGGGGGCGAGGGGAGACCCAGTACTTC	CASSWGDRGRGETQYF
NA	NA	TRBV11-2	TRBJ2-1	TGTGCCAGCAGCTTAGATCTATGGAATAATGAGCAGTTCTTC	CASSLDLWNNEQFF
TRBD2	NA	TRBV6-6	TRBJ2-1	TGTGCCAGCAGTTACGCCGGGACTAGCGGGAGGAATGAGCAGTTCTTC	CASSYAGTSGRNEQFF
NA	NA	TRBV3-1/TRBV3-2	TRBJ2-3	TGTGCCAGCAGCCGCCGGACAGTGGACGGCACAGATACGCAGTATTTT	CASSRRTVDGTDTQYF
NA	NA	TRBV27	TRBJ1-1	TGTGCCAGCAGTCCCCGGAGCGTAGGCACTGAAGCTTTCTTT	CASSPRSVGTEAFF
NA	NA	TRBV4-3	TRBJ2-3	TGCGCCAGCAGCCCCGGACCCACAGATACGCAGTATTTT	CASSPGPTDTQYF
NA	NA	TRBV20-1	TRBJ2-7	TGCAGTGCTAGTTTGGGCTACGAGCAGTACTTC	CSASLGYEQYF
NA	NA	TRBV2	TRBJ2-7	TGTGCCAGTACTGCGACAGAGATTACCTACGAGCAGTACTTC	CASTATEITYEQYF
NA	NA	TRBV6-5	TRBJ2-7	TGTGCCAGCAGTTACTCCGGGCTAGGAGTCTACGAGCAGTACTTC	CASSYSGLGVYEQYF
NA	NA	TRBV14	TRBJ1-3	TGTGCCAGCAGCCAAGCAATGGGCTCTGGAAACACCATATATTTT	CASSQAMGSGNTIYF
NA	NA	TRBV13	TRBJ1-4	TGTGCCAGCAGCTTAGGCCTATACAGCCTCAATGAAAAACTGTTTTTT	CASSLGLYSLNEKLFF
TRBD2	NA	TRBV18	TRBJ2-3	TGTGCCAGCTCACCACCAGCGGGGGGCCCCAGCACAGATACGCAGTATTTT	CASSPPAGGPSTDTQYF
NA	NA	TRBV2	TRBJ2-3	TGTGCCAGCAGAGGGGGGGCTAGCGGAAGCACAGATACGCAGTATTTT	CASRGGASGSTDTQYF